The entry that follows covers one T cell receptor (beta chain) sequence. Its target antigen remains unknown. The input lacks base qualities; no much larger clone sits a single base away. This entry belongs to a study of OX40 agonist ivuxolimab in advanced cancers. Regarding the research as a whole: The costimulatory receptor OX40 (CD134) was targeted by ivuxolimab, a fully human IgG2 agonistic monoclonal antibody. In the dose-escalation cohort, 70% to 85% of patients were male, and the mean age was 60 years with a range of 23 to 79. The paper describes the monotherapy dose-escalation part (N of about 52 patients) of the phase I trial of ivuxolimab. Intravenous ivuxolimab was administered to patients every 2 weeks at six dose levels: 0.01, 0.1, 0.3, 1.5, 3 and 10 mg/kg. Partial responses occurred in three dose-escalation patients, of whom one had hepatocellular carcinoma and two had cutaneous melanoma. Peripheral TCRbeta sequencing was intended to test whether TCR sequence diversity was altered and clonal T-cell expansion was caused by ivuxolimab. Prior anti-PD-1, anti-PD-L1 or anti-CTLA-4 therapy was permitted, and less than 45% of dose-escalation patients had received checkpoint inhibitors. Of the approximately 54 dose-escalation patients, hepatocellular carcinoma was present in about 20, melanoma in approximately 15, renal cell carcinoma in 9 and head and neck cancer in 9. Study-wide conclusions, independent of this receptor: At doses from 0.1 to 3.0 mg/kg, clonal expansion was seen in both CD4+ and CD8+ blood T cells between baseline and week 6. In the 0.1-3.0 mg/kg groups, partial responders were among the patients with the lowest normalized peripheral clonal expansion, particularly in CD8+ T cells. Low levels of normalized T-cell clonal expansion were also seen in some patients who did not respond. On average, CD8+ T cells showed more expanded clones than CD4+ T cells after ivuxolimab. The antigen specificity of the peripheral T cells that underwent clonal expansion was not determined.

Patients with a history of autoimmune disease or receiving systemic immunosuppression were excluded from the trial. Peripheral blood for TCR sequencing was collected from all dose cohorts at baseline, on cycle 4 day 1, and on cycle 7 day 1. The samples were drawn from a first-in-human, open-label, multicenter phase I dose-escalation trial of ivuxolimab. Adults with locally advanced or metastatic head and neck squamous cell, hepatocellular, melanoma or renal cell carcinoma were enrolled in the trial. Before TCR sequencing, CD4+ T cells and CD8+ T cells from peripheral blood were sorted into separate populations. To sequence the TCRbeta CDR3 region, genomic DNA was isolated from the sorted cells. The immunoSEQ Assay was used to sequence the TCRbeta CDR3 regions. TCRdb re-hosts the immuneACCESS table, in-frame sequences only. Its copies lack some clones; in the studies checked, an unresolved V gene accounts for under half of them, and the cause for the rest is not known. In this sample the table shows 35,000 to 45,000 clones, 80% to 90% of which occur a single time. The ten largest clones take up approximately 5% of the sample.

V is cut back by 1 base and J by 7 bases, with 4 bases in the junction unmatched. Reading the germline V gene (reference sequence) gives CDR1 SEHNR and CDR2 FQNEAQ. There are 14 amino acids in the CDR3, from cysteine to phenylalanine inclusive. Left in the record is the CDR3 DNA by itself, 42 bases read in frame from the first base. The chain uses TRBV7-9 and TRBJ2-3; a stretch of 8 junction bases matches TRBD2. The sequencing here drew on CD4+ or CD8+ T cells sorted from blood, taken in a trial of the OX40 agonist ivuxolimab. This receptor was identified in an adult with an advanced solid tumor such as melanoma, head and neck, liver or kidney cancer. The nucleotides read TGTGCCAGCAGCTTAGACGGGGGGGCCCATACGCAGTATTTT. It encodes CASSLDGGAHTQYF. With the rest looked up from the reference TRBV7-9 and TRBJ2-3 genes rather than sequenced, the full variable domain is DTGVSQNPRHKITKRGQNVTFRCDPISEHNRLYWYRQTLGQGPEFLTYFQNEAQLEKSRLLSDRFSAERPKGSFSTLEIQRTEQGDSAMYLCASSLDGGAHTQYFGPGTRLTVL.